This T cell receptor (beta chain) emerged from a study of blood T cell repertoires in COVID-19. About the research overall: Acute and convalescent COVID-19 samples came from the United States, Italy and Spain. T cells, B-cell-depleted T cells, or PBMCs provided the cDNA or gDNA that served as material.

This CDR3 is built from 13 residues. Germline V CDR1 and CDR2: SGHAT, FQNNGV. Between the trimmed V and J ends, which lost 5 bases and 4 bases, there was a span of 12 bases. In the original workflow: Using reference gene primer amplification, nucleated cell counts were estimated. Profiled with immunoSEQ multiplex PCR; TCRdb holds only in-frame clones, not every one. The D gene and trimming were derived from the DNA, and the V and J assignments and clone size from that table. The table includes about 280,000 clones, 75% to 90% detected once. Sequenced input: peripheral blood. The receptor's source is a woman in her seventies with acute or convalescent COVID-19. V and J are TRBV11-2 and TRBJ2-7; D may be TRBD1 (5 bases). The CDR3 loop is CASSLDRDYEQYF. In nucleotides, the CDR3 is TGTGCCAGCAGCCTCGACAGAGATTACGAGCAGTACTTC.